The clone carrying this TCR beta chain has at least ten counts. As yet, its antigen is unknown. The data were obtained in a study of CD8 T cells in ankylosing spondylitis. Study-wide results and caveats: Ankylosing spondylitis blood appeared to be characterized by a TCR beta motif of roughly eight highly homologous variants. According to the report, clones linked to the disease were significantly enriched in matched synovial fluid samples taken from ankylosing spondylitis patients. Some of the motif variants had earlier been found in reactive arthritis patients' fluid and blood.

By quantitative 5'-RACE with molecular barcodes, the TCR beta libraries were made. Via MiXCR, TCRdb re-called the 5' RACE reads, giving one row per CDR3 protein. The data show fewer than 550,000 distinct CDR3 sequences, roughly 5% seen once. V gave up 1 base and J gave up 3 bases, with 7 bases separating them. The CDR3 is made up of 14 amino acids. Germline assignment: CDR1 SGHRS and CDR2 YFSETQ. The genes are TRBV5-1 and TRBJ2-2; no firm D call. Material: blood, either unsorted or a sorted T cell fraction (not recorded which). The receptor was derived from a male donor with ankylosing spondylitis. The CDR3 DNA follows: TGCGCCAGCAGCTTGAGGCAGTACACCGGGGAGCTGTTTTTT. It codes for CASSLRQYTGELFF. The full variable domain, its missing parts supplied by reference TRBV5-1 and TRBJ2-2, is KAGVTQTPRYLIKTRGQQVTLSCSPISGHRSVSWYQQTPGQGLQFLFEYFSETQRNKGNFPGRFSGRQFSNSRSEMNVSTLELGDSALYLCASSLRQYTGELFFGEGSRLTVL.